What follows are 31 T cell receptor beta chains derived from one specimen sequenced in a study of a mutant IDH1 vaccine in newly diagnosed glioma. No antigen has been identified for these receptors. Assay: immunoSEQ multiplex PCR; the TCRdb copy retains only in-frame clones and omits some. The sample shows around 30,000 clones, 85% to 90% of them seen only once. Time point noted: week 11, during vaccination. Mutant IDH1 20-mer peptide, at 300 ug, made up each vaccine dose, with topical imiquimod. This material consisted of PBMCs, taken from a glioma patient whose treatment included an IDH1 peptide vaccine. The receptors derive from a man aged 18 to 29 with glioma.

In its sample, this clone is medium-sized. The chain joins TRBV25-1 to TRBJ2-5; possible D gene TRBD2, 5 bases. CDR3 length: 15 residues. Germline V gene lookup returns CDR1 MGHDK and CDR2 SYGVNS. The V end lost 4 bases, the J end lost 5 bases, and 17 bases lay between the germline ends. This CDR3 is CASSGGVRRRETQYF. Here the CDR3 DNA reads TGTGCCAGCAGTGGAGGCGTAAGGAGGCGGGAGACCCAGTACTTC.

This chain's CDR3 is CASSQIQGSGEAFF. The CDR3 nucleotides read TGTGCCAGCAGCCAGATACAGGGTTCGGGTGAAGCTTTCTTT. This chain connects TRBV28 to TRBJ1-1, with a weak D call TRBD1 (6 bases). The CDR3 runs 14 residues. With 6 bases removed from V and 7 bases from J, the gap between germline ends came to 18 bases. The V gene's germline CDR1 is MDHEN and CDR2 SYDVKM.

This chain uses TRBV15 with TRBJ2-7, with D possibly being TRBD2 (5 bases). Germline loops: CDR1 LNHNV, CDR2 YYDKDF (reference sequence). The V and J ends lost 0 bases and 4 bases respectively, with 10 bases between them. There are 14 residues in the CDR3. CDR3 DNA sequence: TGTGCCACCAGCAGAGATGGACTTGTATACGAGCAGTACTTC. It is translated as CATSRDGLVYEQYF.

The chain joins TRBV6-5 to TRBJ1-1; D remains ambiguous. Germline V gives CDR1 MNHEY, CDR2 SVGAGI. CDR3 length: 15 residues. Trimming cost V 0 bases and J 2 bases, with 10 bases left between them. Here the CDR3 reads CASSYSRQFNTEAFF. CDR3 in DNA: TGTGCCAGCAGTTACTCGAGGCAGTTTAACACTGAAGCTTTCTTT.

CDR3 in amino acids: CASSSPEDPPYEQYF. The CDR3 DNA sequence: TGTGCCAGCAGCTCCCCTGAAGATCCTCCCTACGAGCAGTACTTC. V is TRBV7-2 and J is TRBJ2-7; no definite D call. This CDR3 contains 15 residues. With 4 bases removed from V and 2 bases from J, the gap between germline ends came to 15 bases. From germline, CDR1 is SGHTA and CDR2 FQGNSA.

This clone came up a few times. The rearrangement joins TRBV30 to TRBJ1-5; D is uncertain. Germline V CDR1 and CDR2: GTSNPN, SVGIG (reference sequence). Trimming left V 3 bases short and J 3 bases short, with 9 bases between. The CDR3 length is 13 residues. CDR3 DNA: TGTGCCTGGAGGGAACAGCCCAATCAGCCCCAGCATTTT. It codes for CAWREQPNQPQHF.

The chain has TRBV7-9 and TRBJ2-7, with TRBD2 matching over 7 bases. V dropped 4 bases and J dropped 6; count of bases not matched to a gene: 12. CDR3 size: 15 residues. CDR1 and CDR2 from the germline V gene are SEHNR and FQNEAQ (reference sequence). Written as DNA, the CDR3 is TGTGCCAGCAGCTCCCGAGGAGGGAGGGCTTCCGAGCAGTACTTC. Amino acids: CASSSRGGRASEQYF.

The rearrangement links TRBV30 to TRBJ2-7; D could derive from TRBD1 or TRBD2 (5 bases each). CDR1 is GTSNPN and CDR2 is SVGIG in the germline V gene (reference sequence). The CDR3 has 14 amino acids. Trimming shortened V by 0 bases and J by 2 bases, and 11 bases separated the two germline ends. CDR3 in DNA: TGTGCCTGGAGTGTGGGGACCGGGACCTACGAGCAGTACTTC. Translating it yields CAWSVGTGTYEQYF.

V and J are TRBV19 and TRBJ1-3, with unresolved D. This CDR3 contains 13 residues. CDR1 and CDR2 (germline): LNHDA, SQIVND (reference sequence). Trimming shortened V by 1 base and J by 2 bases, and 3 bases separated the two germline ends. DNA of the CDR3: TGTGCCAGTAGTATAGGACCTGGAAACACCATATATTTT. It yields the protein CASSIGPGNTIYF.

The CDR3 here is CAWPTYEQYF. CDR3 DNA: TGTGCGTGGCCGACCTACGAGCAGTACTTC. The rearrangement joins TRBV30 to TRBJ2-7; D not certain. The CDR3 runs to 10 residues. CDR1 and CDR2 from the germline V gene are GTSNPN and SVGIG (reference sequence). The full variable domain, its missing parts supplied by reference TRBV30 and TRBJ2-7, is SQTIHQWPATLVQPVGSPLSLECTVEGTSNPNLYWYRQAAGRGLQLLFYSVGIGQISSEVPQNLSASRPQDRQFILSSKKLLLSDSGFYLCAWPTYEQYFGPGTRLTVT.

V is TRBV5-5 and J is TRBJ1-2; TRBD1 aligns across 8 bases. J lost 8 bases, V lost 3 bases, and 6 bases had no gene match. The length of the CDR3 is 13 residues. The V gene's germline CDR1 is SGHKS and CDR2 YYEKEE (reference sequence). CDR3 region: CASSSLDREGYTF. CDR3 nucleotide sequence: TGTGCCAGCAGCTCCTTGGACAGGGAGGGCTACACCTTC.

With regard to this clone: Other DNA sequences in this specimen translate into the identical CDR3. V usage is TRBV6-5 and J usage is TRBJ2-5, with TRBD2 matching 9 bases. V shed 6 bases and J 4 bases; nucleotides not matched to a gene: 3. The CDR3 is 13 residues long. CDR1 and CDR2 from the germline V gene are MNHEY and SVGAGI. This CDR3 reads CASSPSGTETQYF. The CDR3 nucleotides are TGTGCCAGCAGCCCTAGCGGGACAGAGACCCAGTACTTC.

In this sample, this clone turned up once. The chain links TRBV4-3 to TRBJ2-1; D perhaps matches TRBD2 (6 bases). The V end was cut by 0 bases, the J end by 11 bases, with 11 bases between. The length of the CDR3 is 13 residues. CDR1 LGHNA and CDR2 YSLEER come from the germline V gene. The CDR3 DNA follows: TGCGCCAGCAGCCAAGATCCCGGGACTCAGCAGTTCTTC. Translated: CASSQDPGTQQFF.

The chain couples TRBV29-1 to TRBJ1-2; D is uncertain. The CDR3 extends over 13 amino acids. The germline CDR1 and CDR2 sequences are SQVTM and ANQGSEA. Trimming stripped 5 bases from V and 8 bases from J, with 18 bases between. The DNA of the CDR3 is TGCAGCGTTTCTTCGGGAACGTCGAGGGGCTACACCTTC. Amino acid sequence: CSVSSGTSRGYTF.

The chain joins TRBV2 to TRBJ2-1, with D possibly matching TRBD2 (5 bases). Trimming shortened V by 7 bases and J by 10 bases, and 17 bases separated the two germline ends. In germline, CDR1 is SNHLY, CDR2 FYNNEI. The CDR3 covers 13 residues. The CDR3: CASTWNGVFEQFF. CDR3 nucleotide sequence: TGTGCCAGCACCTGGAACGGGGTTTTCGAGCAGTTCTTC.

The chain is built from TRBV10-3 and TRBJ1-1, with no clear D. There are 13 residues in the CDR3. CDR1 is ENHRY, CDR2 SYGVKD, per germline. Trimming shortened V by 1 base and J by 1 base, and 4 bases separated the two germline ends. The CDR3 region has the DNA TGTGCCATCAGTGAGTTTGAGAACACTGAAGCTTTCTTT. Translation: CAISEFENTEAFF.

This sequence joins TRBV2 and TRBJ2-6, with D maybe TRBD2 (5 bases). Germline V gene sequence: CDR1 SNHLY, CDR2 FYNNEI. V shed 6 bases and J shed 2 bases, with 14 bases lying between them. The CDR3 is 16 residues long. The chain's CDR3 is CASRVDGGAGANVLTF. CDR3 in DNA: TGTGCCAGCAGGGTTGACGGAGGAGCTGGGGCCAACGTCCTGACTTTC.

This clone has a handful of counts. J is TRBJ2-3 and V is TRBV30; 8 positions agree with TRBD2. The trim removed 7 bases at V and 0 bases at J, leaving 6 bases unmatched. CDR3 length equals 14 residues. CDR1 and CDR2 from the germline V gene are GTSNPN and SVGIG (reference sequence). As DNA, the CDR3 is TGTGCCTTACTAGCGGAGGGTAGCACAGATACGCAGTATTTT. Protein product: CALLAEGSTDTQYF. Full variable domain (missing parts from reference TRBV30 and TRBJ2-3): SQTIHQWPATLVQPVGSPLSLECTVEGTSNPNLYWYRQAAGRGLQLLFYSVGIGQISSEVPQNLSASRPQDRQFILSSKKLLLSDSGFYLCALLAEGSTDTQYFGPGTRLTVL.

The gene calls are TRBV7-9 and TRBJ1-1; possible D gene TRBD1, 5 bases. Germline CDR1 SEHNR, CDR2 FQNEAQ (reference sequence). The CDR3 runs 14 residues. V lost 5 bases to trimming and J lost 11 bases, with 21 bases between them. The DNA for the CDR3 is TGTGCCAGCAGCCCGAAGGGACCAAAAGGGGAGGCTTTCTTT. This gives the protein CASSPKGPKGEAFF.

In DNA, the CDR3 is TGTGCCAGCAGCCCGGACTGGCAAGAGACCCAGTACTTC. Its protein product is CASSPDWQETQYF. This chain joins TRBV6-5 and TRBJ2-5, with a possible D match to TRBD2 (5 bases). The CDR3 extends over 13 amino acids. V lost 6 bases and J 2 bases, leaving 10 bases between the germline ends. CDR1 and CDR2 (germline): MNHEY, SVGAGI.

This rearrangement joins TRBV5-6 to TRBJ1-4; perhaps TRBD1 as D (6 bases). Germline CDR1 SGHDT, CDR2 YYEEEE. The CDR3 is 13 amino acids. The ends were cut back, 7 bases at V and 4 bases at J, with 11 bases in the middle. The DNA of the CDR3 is TGTGCCAGCGAGGACAGCTATAATGAAAAACTGTTTTTT. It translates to CASEDSYNEKLFF.

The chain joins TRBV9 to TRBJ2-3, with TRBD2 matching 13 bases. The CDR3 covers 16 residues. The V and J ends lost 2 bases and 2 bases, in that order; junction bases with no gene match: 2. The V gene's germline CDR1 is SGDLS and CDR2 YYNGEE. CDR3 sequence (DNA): TGTGCCAGCAGCGTTGGACTAGCGGGAGCCACAGATACGCAGTATTTT. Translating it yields CASSVGLAGATDTQYF.

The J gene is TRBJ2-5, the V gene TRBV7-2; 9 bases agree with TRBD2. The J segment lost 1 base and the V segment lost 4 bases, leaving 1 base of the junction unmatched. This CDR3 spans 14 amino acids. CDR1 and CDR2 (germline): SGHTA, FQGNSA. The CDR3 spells CASSSGLAQETQYF. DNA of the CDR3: TGTGCCAGCAGCTCGGGACTAGCCCAAGAGACCCAGTACTTC.

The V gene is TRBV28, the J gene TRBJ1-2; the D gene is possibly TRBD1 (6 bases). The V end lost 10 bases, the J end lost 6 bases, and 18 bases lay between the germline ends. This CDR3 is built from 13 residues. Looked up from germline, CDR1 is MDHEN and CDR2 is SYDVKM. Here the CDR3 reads CATKPHRVDGYTF. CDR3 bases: TGTGCCACCAAACCCCACAGGGTTGATGGCTACACCTTC.

The CDR3 coding sequence is TGCAGTGCTAAAAGAGGCTACGAGCAGTACTTC. Translating gives CSAKRGYEQYF. The chain couples TRBV20-1 to TRBJ2-7; unclear D gene. Germline CDR1 reads DFQATT; CDR2 reads SNEGSKA (reference sequence). V was cut by 4 bases and J by 3 bases, with 7 bases left in between. This CDR3 has 11 residues.

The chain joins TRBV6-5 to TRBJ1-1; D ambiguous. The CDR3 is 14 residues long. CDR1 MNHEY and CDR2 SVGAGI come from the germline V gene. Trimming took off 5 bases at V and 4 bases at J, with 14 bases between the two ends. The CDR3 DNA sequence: TGTGCCAGCAGTCCTCGACTAAAGGGCACTGAAGCTTTCTTT. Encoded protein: CASSPRLKGTEAFF.

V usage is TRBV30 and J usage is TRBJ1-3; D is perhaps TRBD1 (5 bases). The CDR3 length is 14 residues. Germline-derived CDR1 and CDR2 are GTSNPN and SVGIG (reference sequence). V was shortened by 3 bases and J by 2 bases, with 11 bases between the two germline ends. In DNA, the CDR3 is TGTGCCTGGAGCGCCGGGGCCGCTGGAAACACCATATATTTT. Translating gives CAWSAGAAGNTIYF.

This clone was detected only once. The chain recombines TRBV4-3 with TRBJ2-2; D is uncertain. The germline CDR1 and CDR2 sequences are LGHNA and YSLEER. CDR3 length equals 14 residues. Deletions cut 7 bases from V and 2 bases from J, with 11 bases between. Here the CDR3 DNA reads TGCGCCAGCACAACACAGCTCAACACCGGGGAGCTGTTTTTT. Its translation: CASTTQLNTGELFF.

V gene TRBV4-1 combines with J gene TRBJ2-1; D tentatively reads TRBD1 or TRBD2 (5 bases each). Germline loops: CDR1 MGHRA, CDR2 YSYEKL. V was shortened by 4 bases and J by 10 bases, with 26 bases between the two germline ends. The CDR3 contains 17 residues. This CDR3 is CASSLYFRDGFVEEQFF. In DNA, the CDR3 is TGCGCCAGCAGCCTTTACTTCCGGGACGGCTTTGTTGAGGAGCAGTTCTTC.

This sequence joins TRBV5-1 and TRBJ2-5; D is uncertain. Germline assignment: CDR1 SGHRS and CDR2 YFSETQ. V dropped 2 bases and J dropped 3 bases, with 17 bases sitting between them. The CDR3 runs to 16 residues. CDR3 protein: CASSFVPVGSEETQYF. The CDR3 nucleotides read TGCGCCAGCAGCTTCGTTCCAGTGGGCAGCGAAGAGACCCAGTACTTC.

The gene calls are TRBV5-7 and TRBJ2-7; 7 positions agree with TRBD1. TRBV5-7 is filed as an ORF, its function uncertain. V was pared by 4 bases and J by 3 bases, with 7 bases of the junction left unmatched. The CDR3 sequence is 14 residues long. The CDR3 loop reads CASSATGVFYEQYF. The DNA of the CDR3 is TGTGCCAGCAGCGCTACAGGGGTGTTCTACGAGCAGTACTTC.